Detailed here is one TCR beta chain. Its matching antigen is unknown. The table came from immunoSEQ multiplex PCR; TCRdb's copy has only in-frame clones and leaves some out. The data show about 100,000 clones, roughly 94% seen once. Germline V gene data show CDR1 as SEHNR and CDR2 as FQNEAQ (reference sequence). The CDR3 runs to 15 residues. The V segment lost 5 bases and the J segment 12 bases; nucleotides outside the gene matches: 14. The data belong to a study of siplizumab effects on memory and regulatory T cells. Study-wide results and caveats: Naive T cells, seemingly more diverse than memory cells, seemed major alloresponse contributors. Alloreactive sequences traceable to unstimulated CD4+ memory cells declined significantly under siplizumab. Phenotypic classification as naive or memory proved unattainable for roughly 75-97% of proliferating CD4+ or CD8+ clones.

This receptor was obtained from a human donor in good health. The rearrangement uses TRBV7-9 and TRBJ2-7, with TRBD2 matching over 12 bases. Material: Tregs sorted from blood. The CDR3 DNA follows: TGTGCCAGCAGCCTGCCTCTAGCGGGAGGGCCCTCGATGTACTTC. Residues: CASSLPLAGGPSMYF.